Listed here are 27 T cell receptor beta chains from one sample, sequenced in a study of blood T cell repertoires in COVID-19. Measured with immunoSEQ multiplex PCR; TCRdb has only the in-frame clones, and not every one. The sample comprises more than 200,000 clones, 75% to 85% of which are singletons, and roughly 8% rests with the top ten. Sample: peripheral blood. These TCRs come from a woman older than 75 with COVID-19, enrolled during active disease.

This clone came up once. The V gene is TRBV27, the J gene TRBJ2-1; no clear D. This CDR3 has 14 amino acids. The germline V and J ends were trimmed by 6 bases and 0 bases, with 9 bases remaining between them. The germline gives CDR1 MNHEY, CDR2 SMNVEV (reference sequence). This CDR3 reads CASRTLSSYNEQFF. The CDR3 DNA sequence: TGTGCCAGCAGAACCCTGAGCTCCTACAATGAGCAGTTCTTC.

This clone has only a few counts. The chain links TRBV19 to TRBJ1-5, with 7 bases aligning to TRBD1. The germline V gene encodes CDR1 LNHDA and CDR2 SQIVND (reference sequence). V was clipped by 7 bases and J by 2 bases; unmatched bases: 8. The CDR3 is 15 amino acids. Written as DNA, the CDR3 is TGTGCCAGTACAACAGGGGTGCCCCGCAATCAGCCCCAGCATTTT. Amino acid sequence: CASTTGVPRNQPQHF.

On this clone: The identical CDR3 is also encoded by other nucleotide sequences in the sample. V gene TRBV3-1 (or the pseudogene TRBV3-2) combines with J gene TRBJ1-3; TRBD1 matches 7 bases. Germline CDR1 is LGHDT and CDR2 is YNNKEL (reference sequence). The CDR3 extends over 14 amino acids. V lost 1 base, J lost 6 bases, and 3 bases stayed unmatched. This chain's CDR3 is CASSQGQGVNTIYF. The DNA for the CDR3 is TGTGCCAGCAGCCAAGGGCAGGGGGTAAACACCATATATTTT.

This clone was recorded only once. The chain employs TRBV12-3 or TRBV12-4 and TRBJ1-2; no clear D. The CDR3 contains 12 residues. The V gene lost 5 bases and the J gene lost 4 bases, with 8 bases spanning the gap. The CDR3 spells CASSSGPYGYTF. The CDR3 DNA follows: TGTGCCAGCAGTAGCGGACCCTATGGCTACACCTTC.

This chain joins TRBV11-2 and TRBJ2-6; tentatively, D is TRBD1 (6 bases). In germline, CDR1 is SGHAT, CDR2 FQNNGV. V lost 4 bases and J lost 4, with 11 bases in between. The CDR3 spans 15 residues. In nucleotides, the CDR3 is TGTGCCAGCAGCTCCAGGGGTTCGGGGGCCAACGTCCTGACTTTC. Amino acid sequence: CASSSRGSGANVLTF. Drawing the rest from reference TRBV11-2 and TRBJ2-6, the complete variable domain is EAGVAQSPRYKIIEKRQSVAFWCNPISGHATLYWYQQILGQGPKLLIQFQNNGVVDDSQLPKDRFSAERLKGVDSTLKIQPAKLEDSAVYLCASSSRGSGANVLTFGAGSRLTVL.

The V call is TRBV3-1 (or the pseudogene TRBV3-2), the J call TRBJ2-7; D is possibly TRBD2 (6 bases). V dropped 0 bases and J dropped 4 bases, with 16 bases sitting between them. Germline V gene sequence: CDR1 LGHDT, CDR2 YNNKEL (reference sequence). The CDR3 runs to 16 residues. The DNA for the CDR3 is TGTGCCAGCAGCCAAGATCTAAGGACGGGAGAGTACGAGCAGTACTTC. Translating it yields CASSQDLRTGEYEQYF.

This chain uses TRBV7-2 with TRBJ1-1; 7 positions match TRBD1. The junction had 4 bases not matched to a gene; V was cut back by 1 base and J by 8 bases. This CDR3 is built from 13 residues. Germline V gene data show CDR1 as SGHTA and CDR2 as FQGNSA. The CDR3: CASSLVGGEEAFF. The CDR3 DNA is TGTGCCAGCAGCTTAGTAGGGGGCGAAGAAGCTTTCTTT.

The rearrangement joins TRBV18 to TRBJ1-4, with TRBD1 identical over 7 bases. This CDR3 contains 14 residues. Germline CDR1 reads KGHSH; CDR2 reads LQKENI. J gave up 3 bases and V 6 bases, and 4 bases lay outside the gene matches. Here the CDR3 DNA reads TGTGCCAGCTCGCCCGGGACAGCTAATGAAAAACTGTTTTTT. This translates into CASSPGTANEKLFF. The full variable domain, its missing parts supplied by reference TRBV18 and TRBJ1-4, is NAGVMQNPRHLVRRRGQEARLRCSPMKGHSHVYWYRQLPEEGLKFMVYLQKENIIDESGMPKERFSAEFPKEGPSILRIQQVVRGDSAAYFCASSPGTANEKLFFGSGTQLSVL.

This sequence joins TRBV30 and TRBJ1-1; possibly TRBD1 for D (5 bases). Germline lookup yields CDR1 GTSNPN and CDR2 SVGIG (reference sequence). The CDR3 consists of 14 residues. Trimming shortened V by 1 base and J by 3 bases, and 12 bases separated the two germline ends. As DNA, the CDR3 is TGTGCCTGGAGTGGAAAGGGGTTCGACACTGAAGCTTTCTTT. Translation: CAWSGKGFDTEAFF. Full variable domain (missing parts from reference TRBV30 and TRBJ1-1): SQTIHQWPATLVQPVGSPLSLECTVEGTSNPNLYWYRQAAGRGLQLLFYSVGIGQISSEVPQNLSASRPQDRQFILSSKKLLLSDSGFYLCAWSGKGFDTEAFFGQGTRLTVV.

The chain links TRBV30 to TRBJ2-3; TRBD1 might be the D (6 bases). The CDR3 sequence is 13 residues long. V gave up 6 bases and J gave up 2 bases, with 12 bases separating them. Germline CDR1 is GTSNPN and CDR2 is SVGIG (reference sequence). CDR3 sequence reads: CACTRGSTDTQYF. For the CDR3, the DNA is TGTGCCTGCACCAGGGGTTCCACAGATACGCAGTATTTT.

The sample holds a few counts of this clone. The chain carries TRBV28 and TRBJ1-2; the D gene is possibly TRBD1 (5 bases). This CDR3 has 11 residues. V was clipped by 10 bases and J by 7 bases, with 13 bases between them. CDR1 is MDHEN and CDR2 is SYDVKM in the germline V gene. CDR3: CATSGFRGYTF. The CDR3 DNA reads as TGTGCCACCTCAGGGTTTCGTGGCTACACCTTC.

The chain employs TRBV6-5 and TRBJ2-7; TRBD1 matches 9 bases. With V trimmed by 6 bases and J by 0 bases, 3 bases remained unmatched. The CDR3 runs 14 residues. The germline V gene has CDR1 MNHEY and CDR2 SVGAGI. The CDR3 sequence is CASRGTGSSYEQYF. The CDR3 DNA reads TGTGCCAGCAGGGGGACAGGGAGCTCCTACGAGCAGTACTTC.

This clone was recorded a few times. The CDR3 is CASSLVEGASQYF. The CDR3 DNA reads TGTGCCAGCAGCTTAGTCGAGGGGGCGAGTCAGTACTTC. The V call is TRBV7-9, the J call TRBJ2-4; 7 nucleotides match TRBD1. The CDR3 loop spans 13 amino acids. Germline assignment: CDR1 SEHNR and CDR2 FQNEAQ (reference sequence). J lost 12 bases, V lost 1 base, and 6 bases had no gene match.

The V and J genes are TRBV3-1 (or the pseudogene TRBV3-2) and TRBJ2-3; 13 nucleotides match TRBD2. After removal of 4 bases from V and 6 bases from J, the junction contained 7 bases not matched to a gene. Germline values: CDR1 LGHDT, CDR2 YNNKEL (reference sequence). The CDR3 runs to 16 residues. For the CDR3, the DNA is TGTGCCAGCAGCCTCGGGACTAGCGGGGTGAGGGATACGCAGTATTTT. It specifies CASSLGTSGVRDTQYF.

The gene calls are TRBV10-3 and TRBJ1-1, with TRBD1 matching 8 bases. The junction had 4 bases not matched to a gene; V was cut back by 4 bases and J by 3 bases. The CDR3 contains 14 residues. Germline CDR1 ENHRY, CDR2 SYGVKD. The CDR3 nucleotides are TGTGCCATCAGTGGGACAGGGTACTACACTGAAGCTTTCTTT. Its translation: CAISGTGYYTEAFF.

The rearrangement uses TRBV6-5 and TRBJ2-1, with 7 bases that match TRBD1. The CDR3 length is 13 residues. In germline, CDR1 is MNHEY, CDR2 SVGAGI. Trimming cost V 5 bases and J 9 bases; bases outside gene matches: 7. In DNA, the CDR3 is TGTGCCAGCAGTCCACCTGGACAGGCTGAGCAGTTCTTC. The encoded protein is CASSPPGQAEQFF.

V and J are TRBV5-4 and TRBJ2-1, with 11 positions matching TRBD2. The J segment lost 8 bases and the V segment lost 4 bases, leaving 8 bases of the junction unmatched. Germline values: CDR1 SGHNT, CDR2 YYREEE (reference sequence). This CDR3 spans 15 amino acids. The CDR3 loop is CASSLSGGGRYEQFF. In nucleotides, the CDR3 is TGTGCCAGCAGCCTTAGCGGGGGGGGACGATATGAGCAGTTCTTC.

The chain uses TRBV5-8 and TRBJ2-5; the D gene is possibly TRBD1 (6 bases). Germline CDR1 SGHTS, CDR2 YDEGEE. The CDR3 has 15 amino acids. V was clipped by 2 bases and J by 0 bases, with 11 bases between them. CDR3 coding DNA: TGTGCCAGCAGCTTACAGGGCAGGGACCAAGAGACCCAGTACTTC. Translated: CASSLQGRDQETQYF.

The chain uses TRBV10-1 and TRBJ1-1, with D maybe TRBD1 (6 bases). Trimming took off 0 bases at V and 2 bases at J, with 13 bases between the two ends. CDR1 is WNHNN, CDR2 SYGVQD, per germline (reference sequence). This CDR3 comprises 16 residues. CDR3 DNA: TGCGCCAGCAGTGAGTCCAGGGGCTTAAGAAACACTGAAGCTTTCTTT. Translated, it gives CASSESRGLRNTEAFF.

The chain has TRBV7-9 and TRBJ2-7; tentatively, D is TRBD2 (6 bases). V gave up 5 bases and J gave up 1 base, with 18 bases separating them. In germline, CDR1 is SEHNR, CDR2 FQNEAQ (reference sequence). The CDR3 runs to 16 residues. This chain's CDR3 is CASSPPLGAGSYEQYF. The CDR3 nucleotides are TGTGCCAGCAGCCCCCCTTTAGGGGCGGGATCCTACGAGCAGTACTTC.

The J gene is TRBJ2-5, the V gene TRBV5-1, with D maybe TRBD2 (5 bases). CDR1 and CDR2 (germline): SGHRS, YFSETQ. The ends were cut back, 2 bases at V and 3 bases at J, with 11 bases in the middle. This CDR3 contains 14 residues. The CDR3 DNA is TGCGCCAGCAGCTTCCCGGGAAGCGAAGAGACCCAGTACTTC. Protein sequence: CASSFPGSEETQYF.

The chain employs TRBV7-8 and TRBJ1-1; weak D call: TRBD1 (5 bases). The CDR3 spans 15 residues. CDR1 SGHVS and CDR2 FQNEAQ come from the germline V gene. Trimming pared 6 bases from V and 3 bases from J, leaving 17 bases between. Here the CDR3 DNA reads TGTGCCAGCAGGGAGGTGGGCGGGACTTACACTGAAGCTTTCTTT. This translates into CASREVGGTYTEAFF.

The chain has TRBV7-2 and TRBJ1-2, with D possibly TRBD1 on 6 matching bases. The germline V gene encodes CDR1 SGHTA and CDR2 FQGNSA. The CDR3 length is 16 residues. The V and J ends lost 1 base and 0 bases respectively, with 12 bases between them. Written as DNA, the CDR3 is TGTGCCAGCAGCTTAGGGGGGGGCGCAACTAACTATGGCTACACCTTC. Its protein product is CASSLGGGATNYGYTF.

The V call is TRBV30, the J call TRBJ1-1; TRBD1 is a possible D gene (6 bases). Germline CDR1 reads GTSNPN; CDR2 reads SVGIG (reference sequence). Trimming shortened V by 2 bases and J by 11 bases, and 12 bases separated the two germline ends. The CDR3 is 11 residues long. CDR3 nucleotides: TGTGCCTGGAGTACAGGGTACGTGGCTTTCTTT. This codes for CAWSTGYVAFF.

CDR3 in amino acids: CASSYSSRVGNSPLHF. CDR3 nucleotides: TGTGCCAGCAGTTACTCGTCCAGGGTTGGTAATTCACCCCTCCACTTT. This chain uses TRBV6-5 with TRBJ1-6; TRBD1 might be the D (5 bases). Between the trimmed V and J ends, which lost 0 bases and 6 bases, there was a span of 12 bases. The CDR3 totals 16 residues. CDR1 MNHEY and CDR2 SVGAGI come from the germline V gene.

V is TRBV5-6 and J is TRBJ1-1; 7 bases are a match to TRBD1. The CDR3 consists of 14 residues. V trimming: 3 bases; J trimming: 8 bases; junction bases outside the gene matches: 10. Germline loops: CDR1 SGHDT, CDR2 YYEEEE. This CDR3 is CASSSTGTVGEAFF. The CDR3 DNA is TGTGCCAGCAGCTCCACCGGGACAGTCGGCGAAGCTTTCTTT.

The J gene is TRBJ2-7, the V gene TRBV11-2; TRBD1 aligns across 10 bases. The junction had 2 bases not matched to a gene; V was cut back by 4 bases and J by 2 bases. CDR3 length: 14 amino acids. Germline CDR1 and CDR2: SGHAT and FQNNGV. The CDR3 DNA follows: TGTGCCAGCAGCTATGGGACAGGGGCCTACGAGCAGTACTTC. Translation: CASSYGTGAYEQYF.